The 9 T cell receptor beta chains reported below all come from one sample, sequenced in a study of Ad26.COV2.S vaccination and SARS-CoV-2 variants. Sequencing was performed with immunoSEQ multiplex PCR; in TCRdb, only in-frame clones are kept and a portion is missing. The table includes 380,000 or so clones, 83% detected once. Treatment defined: 15 to 20 received Ad26.COV2.S at low or high dose, single or two shots; 5 received placebo; per-sample allocation not given. The study sampled participants on day 63 after the first vaccine or placebo injection. Sample: peripheral blood, taken in a trial of Ad26.COV2.S vaccine versus placebo. These receptors all come from a person between 18 and 65 years old who received the Ad26.COV2.S COVID-19 vaccine or a placebo.

V gene TRBV3-1 (or the pseudogene TRBV3-2) combines with J gene TRBJ2-2; D not certain. Germline lookup yields CDR1 LGHDT and CDR2 YNNKEL (reference sequence). This CDR3 is 13 amino acids long. V was clipped by 2 bases and J by 4 bases, with 5 bases between them. CDR3 coding DNA: TGTGCCAGCAGCCAATTGATCACCGGGGAGCTGTTTTTT. It is translated as CASSQLITGELFF.

The CDR3 region has the DNA TGTGCCACCTGGCCTTCAGGGGTGGGTCAGCCCCAGCATTTT. Encoded protein: CATWPSGVGQPQHF. The rearrangement joins TRBV28 to TRBJ1-5; a weak D match, TRBD1 (6 bases). CDR1 and CDR2 from the germline V gene are MDHEN and SYDVKM. The CDR3 covers 14 residues. Trimming took 10 bases from V and 6 from J, leaving 19 bases between them.

In nucleotides, the CDR3 is TGTGCCAGCAGCCCCGGGACTTCCCGGACCGGGGAGCTGTTTTTT. It is translated as CASSPGTSRTGELFF. V and J are TRBV3-1 (or the pseudogene TRBV3-2) and TRBJ2-2; D possibly corresponds to TRBD2 (6 bases). The V and J ends lost 4 bases and 5 bases respectively, with 14 bases between them. The CDR3 contains 15 residues. Germline V gene data show CDR1 as LGHDT and CDR2 as YNNKEL (reference sequence).

The chain is built from TRBV4-1 and TRBJ2-7, with unresolved D. Germline CDR1 MGHRA, CDR2 YSYEKL. The CDR3 is 13 amino acids. V shed 3 bases and J shed 3 bases, with 9 bases lying between them. The CDR3 sequence: CASSHNTYYEQYF. The CDR3 nucleotides read TGCGCCAGCAGCCATAATACTTACTACGAGCAGTACTTC.

The V gene is TRBV14, the J gene TRBJ2-1, with D maybe TRBD2 (5 bases). V lost 3 bases and J 3 bases, leaving 12 bases between the germline ends. Germline loops: CDR1 SGHDN, CDR2 FVKESK. The CDR3 extends over 15 amino acids. The CDR3 spells CASSHLGKGYNEQFF. CDR3 nucleotides: TGTGCCAGCAGCCACCTCGGGAAGGGCTACAATGAGCAGTTCTTC.

This sequence joins TRBV25-1 and TRBJ1-2; TRBD1 matches 7 bases. The CDR3 length is 13 residues. V shed 2 bases, J shed 8 bases, and the junction held 5 bases outside the gene matches. Per germline, CDR1 MGHDK and CDR2 SYGVNS. In DNA form, the CDR3 reads TGTGCCAGCAGTGAAAACGACAGGGTCGGCTACACCTTC. Translation: CASSENDRVGYTF.

Only a few counts were recorded for this clone. V usage is TRBV11-3 and J usage is TRBJ2-7; 9 nucleotides align to TRBD1. The CDR3 is 14 residues long. The trim removed 5 bases at V and 2 bases at J, leaving 4 bases unmatched. Germline V gives CDR1 SGHNT, CDR2 YENEEA. The CDR3 spells CASSRDRAPYEQYF. The CDR3 coding sequence is TGTGCCAGCAGCCGGGACAGGGCTCCCTACGAGCAGTACTTC. The variable domain in full, with the rest retrieved from reference TRBV11-3 and TRBJ2-7, is EAGVVQSPRYKIIEKKQPVAFWCNPISGHNTLYWYLQNLGQGPELLIRYENEEAVDDSQLPKDRFSAERLKGVDSTLKIQPAELGDSAVYLCASSRDRAPYEQYFGPGTRLTVT.

J is TRBJ1-2 and V is TRBV5-1; D call uncertain. There are 15 residues in the CDR3. Germline CDR1 reads SGHRS; CDR2 reads YFSETQ. The V end was cut by 4 bases, the J end by 2 bases, with 15 bases between. The CDR3 sequence: CASSENPQANYGYTF. The CDR3 DNA reads as TGCGCCAGCAGCGAGAACCCGCAAGCCAACTATGGCTACACCTTC.

V and J are TRBV2 and TRBJ1-4; the D gene is possibly TRBD1 (5 bases). The CDR3 runs 16 residues. The germline V and J ends were trimmed by 2 bases and 2 bases, with 12 bases remaining between them. Per germline, CDR1 SNHLY and CDR2 FYNNEI. CDR3 residues: CASSEMGGATNEKLFF. The DNA for the CDR3 is TGTGCCAGCAGTGAAATGGGGGGTGCGACTAATGAAAAACTGTTTTTT. Using reference TRBV2 and TRBJ1-4 for the parts outside the CDR3, the full variable domain is EPEVTQTPSHQVTQMGQEVILRCVPISNHLYFYWYRQILGQKVEFLVSFYNNEISEKSEIFDDQFSVERPDGSNFTLKIRSTKLEDSAMYFCASSEMGGATNEKLFFGSGTQLSVL.